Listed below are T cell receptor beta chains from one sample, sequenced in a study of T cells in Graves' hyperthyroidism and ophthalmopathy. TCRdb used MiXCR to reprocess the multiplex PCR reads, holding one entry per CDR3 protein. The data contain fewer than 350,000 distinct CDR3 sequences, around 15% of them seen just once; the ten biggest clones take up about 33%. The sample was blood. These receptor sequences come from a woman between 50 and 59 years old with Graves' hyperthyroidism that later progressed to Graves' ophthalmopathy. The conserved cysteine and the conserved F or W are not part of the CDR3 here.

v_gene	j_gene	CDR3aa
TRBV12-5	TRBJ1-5	ASGLEGETQPQH
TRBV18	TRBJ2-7	ASSPPNTGEDEQY
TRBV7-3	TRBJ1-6	ASSLEQGAGSPLH
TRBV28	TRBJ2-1	ASRLSENEQF
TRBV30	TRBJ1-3	AWKLGGHGNTIY
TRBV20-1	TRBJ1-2	SARKLKLRVEVYGYT
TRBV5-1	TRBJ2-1	ASSLGTRNTNEQF
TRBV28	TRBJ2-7	ASSLLAEDYEQH
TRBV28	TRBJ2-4	ASSVKGLAGGYKNIQY
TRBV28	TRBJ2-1	ASRDYSSYNEQF
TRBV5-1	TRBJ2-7	ASSLGGGFYEQY
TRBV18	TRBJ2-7	ASSSGAYEQY
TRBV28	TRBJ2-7	ASSWGTSGMLEQY
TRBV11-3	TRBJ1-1	ASKDRGLTEAF
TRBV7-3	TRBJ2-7	ASSETGGKSEQY
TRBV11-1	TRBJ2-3	ASSLGFGDTQY
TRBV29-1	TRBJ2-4	SVEEGDRGPFLAKNIQY
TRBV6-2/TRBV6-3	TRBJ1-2	ASSYVEGFDPRRYGYT
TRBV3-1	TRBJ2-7	ASSPGRGEQY
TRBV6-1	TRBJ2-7	AAGWISYEQY
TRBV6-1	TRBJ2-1	ASSEEGSGSYNEQF
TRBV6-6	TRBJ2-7	ASSSSDRPWVSKTYEQY
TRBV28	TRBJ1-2	ASSRVSLNYGYT
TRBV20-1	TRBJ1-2	SAFGQGAIGARGYT
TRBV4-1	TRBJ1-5	ASSPGDNSNQPQH
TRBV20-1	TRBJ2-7	SARGGRVYEQY
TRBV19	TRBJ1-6	ASSIVNSPLH
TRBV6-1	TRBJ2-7	ASSPLKAFIEQY
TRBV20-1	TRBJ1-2	SASGRIYGYT
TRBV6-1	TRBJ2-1	ASSEGASGRAVNEQF
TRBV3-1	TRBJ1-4	ASSTRREKLF
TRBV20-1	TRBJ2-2	SARPQEGSAGELF
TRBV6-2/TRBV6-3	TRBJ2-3	ASGRPGQGAQRTDTQY
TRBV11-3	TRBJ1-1	AGHKRRVEAF
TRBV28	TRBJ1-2	ASSLSGGYT
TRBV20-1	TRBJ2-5	SAARTSVQTQY
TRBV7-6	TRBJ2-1	ASRRESNEQF
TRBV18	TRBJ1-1	ASSPDRVRAEAF
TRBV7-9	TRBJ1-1	ASNQEDNTEAF
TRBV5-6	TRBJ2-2	ASTPGDTGELF
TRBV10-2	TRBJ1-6	ASSESAGRNSPLH
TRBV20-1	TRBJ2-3	SATHLGQGVDTQY
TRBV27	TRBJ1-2	ASSSRDRGFANYGYT
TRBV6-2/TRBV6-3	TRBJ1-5	ASGWLDNQPQH
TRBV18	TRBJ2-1	ASSPGLAGGIYEQF
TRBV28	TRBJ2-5	ASSSLLETQY
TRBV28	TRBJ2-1	ASSLSGVSYNEQF
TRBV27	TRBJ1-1	ASSSRWVLNTEAF
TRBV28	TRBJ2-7	ASRATGSASYEQY
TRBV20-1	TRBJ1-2	SARDPETISYGYT
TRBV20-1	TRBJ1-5	SASRGGGLHQPQH